The 31 T cell receptor beta chains below all came from one sample that was sequenced in a study of T-cell reconstitution after alpha-beta-depleted transplantation in children. Unique molecular identifiers featured in how the TCRbeta library was prepared. TCRdb reprocessed the PCR reads via MiXCR and lists one record per CDR3 protein. The data contain about 870,000 distinct CDR3 sequences, approximately 15% of them singletons. The specimen comprised PBMCs, mostly from graft donor cells, sampled 360 days after TCRalphabeta/CD19-depleted stem cell transplant. These receptors came from a male patient younger than 18 who had a stem cell transplant for acute lymphoblastic leukemia, so the T cells may come from the graft donor.

This clonotype showed up just a few times. The chain employs TRBV12-3 or TRBV12-4 and TRBJ2-7; D remains ambiguous. This CDR3 region has 14 residues. V lost 11 bases to trimming and J lost 1 base, with 18 bases between them. The CDR3 protein is CAVLQGYPSYEQYF. CDR3 DNA: TGTGCCGTCCTCCAAGGTTATCCATCCTACGAGCAGTACTTC.

The V gene is TRBV5-1, the J gene TRBJ2-7; D unclear. CDR1 is SGHRS and CDR2 is YFSETQ in the germline V gene. The CDR3 is 14 residues long. V was shortened by 0 bases and J by 5 bases, with 12 bases between the two germline ends. The CDR3 coding sequence is TGCGCCAGCAGCTTGGTGCAGCCGAGCAACGAGCAGTACTTC. Amino acid sequence: CASSLVQPSNEQYF.

This clonotype was recorded a few times. The V gene is TRBV9, the J gene TRBJ2-2; possibly TRBD1 for D (5 bases). Trimming took 3 bases from V and 6 from J, leaving 6 bases between them. This CDR3 is built from 12 residues. Germline CDR1 is SGDLS and CDR2 is YYNGEE. CDR3 sequence reads: CASSGQPGELFF. The CDR3 DNA reads TGTGCCAGCAGCGGACAGCCCGGGGAGCTGTTTTTT. The full variable domain, in which reference TRBV9 and TRBJ2-2 provide the parts outside the CDR3, is DSGVTQTPKHLITATGQRVTLRCSPRSGDLSVYWYQQSLDQGLQFLIQYYNGEERAKGNILERFSAQQFPDLHSELNLSSLELGDSALYFCASSGQPGELFFGEGSRLTVL.

The gene calls are TRBV18 and TRBJ2-1; 7 bases line up with TRBD2. The CDR3 covers 15 residues. Germline trimming cut 3 bases from V and 8 bases from J; bases unmatched to any gene: 10. CDR1 and CDR2 (germline): KGHSH, LQKENI. CDR3 amino acids: CASSPVGTISDEQFF. The CDR3 region has the DNA TGTGCCAGCTCACCGGTGGGGACTATATCGGATGAGCAGTTCTTC.

The V gene is TRBV28, the J gene TRBJ1-5, with 7 bases identical to TRBD1. The CDR3 spans 15 residues. Germline assignment: CDR1 MDHEN and CDR2 SYDVKM. J lost 6 bases, V lost 3 bases, and 8 bases had no gene match. The CDR3 nucleotides read TGTGCCAGCAGTTTTTACAGGGGATCGGGTCAGCCCCAGCATTTT. This gives the protein CASSFYRGSGQPQHF.

This clonotype came up a few times. The CDR3 DNA reads as TGTGCCAGCAGTTTCGTTGCGGAGCAGTACTTC. Its translation is CASSFVAEQYF. The chain carries TRBV12-3 or TRBV12-4 and TRBJ2-7; D gene uncertain. Trimming shortened V by 3 bases and J by 7 bases, and 7 bases separated the two germline ends. The CDR3 sequence is 11 residues long.

V and J are TRBV3-1 and TRBJ2-5; D gene uncertain. With 0 bases removed from V and 2 bases from J, the gap between germline ends came to 7 bases. The CDR3 runs 14 residues. The germline V gene has CDR1 LGHDT and CDR2 YNNKEL (reference sequence). DNA for the CDR3: TGTGCCAGCAGCCAAGAAGTGACACAAGAGACCCAGTACTTC. As protein: CASSQEVTQETQYF.

The rearrangement uses TRBV7-2 and TRBJ2-5, with TRBD2 matching over 7 bases. The CDR3 sequence is 16 residues long. Germline V gene data show CDR1 as SGHTA and CDR2 as FQGNSA. J gave up 7 bases and V 4 bases, and 15 bases lay outside the gene matches. The CDR3 DNA sequence: TGTGCCAGCAGCTCTGGGACTACCGAGACGTCTGGGACCCAGTACTTC. This encodes CASSSGTTETSGTQYF. The entire variable domain, with the rest obtained from reference TRBV7-2 and TRBJ2-5, is as follows: GAGVSQSPSNKVTEKGKDVELRCDPISGHTALYWYRQSLGQGLEFLIYFQGNSAPDKSGLPSDRFSAERTGGSVSTLTIQRTQQEDSAVYLCASSSGTTETSGTQYFGPGTRLLVL.

This clonotype has ten or more counts. The chain uses TRBV5-1 and TRBJ2-4, with TRBD1 matching over 9 bases. Per germline, CDR1 SGHRS and CDR2 YFSETQ. The V and J ends lost 4 bases and 5 bases, in that order; junction bases with no gene match: 4. This CDR3 has 14 residues. The CDR3 bases are TGCGCCAGCAGCGAAACAGGGGGCGAAAACATTCAGTACTTC. This gives the protein CASSETGGENIQYF. Variable domain in full (rest from reference TRBV5-1 and TRBJ2-4): KAGVTQTPRYLIKTRGQQVTLSCSPISGHRSVSWYQQTPGQGLQFLFEYFSETQRNKGNFPGRFSGRQFSNSRSEMNVSTLELGDSALYLCASSETGGENIQYFGAGTRLSVL.

This clonotype was counted at least ten times. The rearrangement joins TRBV7-9 to TRBJ2-2; D is unclear. Trimming shortened V by 3 bases and J by 0 bases, and 8 bases separated the two germline ends. From germline, CDR1 is SEHNR and CDR2 FQNEAQ (reference sequence). The CDR3 has 15 amino acids. The CDR3: CASSFRTANTGELFF. The CDR3 coding sequence is TGTGCCAGCAGCTTTCGAACAGCGAACACCGGGGAGCTGTTTTTT.

The chain combines TRBV5-5 with TRBJ1-1; TRBD1 is a possible D gene (6 bases). Germline V gives CDR1 SGHKS, CDR2 YYEKEE (reference sequence). Trimming cost V 4 bases and J 8 bases, with 21 bases left between them. This CDR3 contains 15 residues. The CDR3 protein is CASSVTGTPEREAFF. In DNA, the CDR3 is TGTGCCAGCAGCGTGACCGGGACACCCGAGAGGGAAGCTTTCTTT.

This clonotype was counted at least ten times. V gene TRBV29-1 combines with J gene TRBJ2-2, with 10 nucleotides matching TRBD2. The trim removed 5 bases at V and 4 bases at J, leaving 7 bases unmatched. Germline V gene data show CDR1 as SQVTM and CDR2 as ANQGSEA. This CDR3 contains 15 residues. The CDR3 DNA reads as TGCAGCGTTTCCGGGACTAGCGACTCCACCGGGGAGCTGTTTTTT. Protein sequence: CSVSGTSDSTGELFF.

The rearrangement joins TRBV7-2 to TRBJ2-4, with D unclear. Looked up from germline, CDR1 is SGHTA and CDR2 is FQGNSA. V dropped 5 bases and J dropped 1 base, with 12 bases sitting between them. The CDR3 has 15 residues. CDR3 residues: CASSVQRAAKNIQYF. The CDR3 nucleotides read TGTGCCAGCAGCGTCCAACGGGCGGCCAAAAACATTCAGTACTTC.

The chain combines TRBV5-1 with TRBJ2-7; TRBD1 agrees at 7 bases. Germline V lookup: CDR1 SGHRS, CDR2 YFSETQ. V lost 4 bases, J lost 3 bases, and 10 bases stayed unmatched. The CDR3 extends over 15 amino acids. DNA of the CDR3: TGCGCCAGCAGCATCCTACAGGGGTCAGGCTACGAGCAGTACTTC. Translation gives CASSILQGSGYEQYF. Full variable domain (outside the CDR3, taken from reference TRBV5-1 and TRBJ2-7): KAGVTQTPRYLIKTRGQQVTLSCSPISGHRSVSWYQQTPGQGLQFLFEYFSETQRNKGNFPGRFSGRQFSNSRSEMNVSTLELGDSALYLCASSILQGSGYEQYFGPGTRLTVT.

This clonotype has only a few counts. This rearrangement joins TRBV20-1 to TRBJ2-1; the match to TRBD2 covers 11 bases. CDR3 size: 15 residues. V shed 5 bases and J 4 bases; nucleotides not matched to a gene: 7. Germline CDR1 reads DFQATT; CDR2 reads SNEGSKA (reference sequence). The DNA of the CDR3 is TGCAGTGCTGCCGCGGGACTAGCGGCGTACAATGAGCAGTTCTTC. The encoded protein is CSAAAGLAAYNEQFF.

This clonotype turned up a few times. The chain employs TRBV12-3 or TRBV12-4 and TRBJ1-1, with D perhaps TRBD1 (6 bases). V lost 0 bases and J lost 0, with 11 bases in between. The length of the CDR3 is 16 residues. CDR3 in amino acids: CASSLALYRVNTEAFF. CDR3 sequence (DNA): TGTGCCAGCAGTTTAGCCCTCTACAGGGTGAACACTGAAGCTTTCTTT.

Only a few counts were recorded for this clonotype. J is TRBJ2-1 and V is TRBV5-1; D not certain. The V end was cut by 4 bases, the J end by 3 bases, with 8 bases between. The CDR3 is 13 residues long. Germline V lookup: CDR1 SGHRS, CDR2 YFSETQ. The chain's CDR3 is CASSEKGYNEQFF. For the CDR3, the DNA is TGCGCCAGCAGCGAAAAGGGCTACAATGAGCAGTTCTTC.

V is TRBV27 and J is TRBJ1-1, with D unclear. V lost 6 bases and J lost 6, with 11 bases in between. The CDR3 is made up of 12 amino acids. Germline values: CDR1 MNHEY, CDR2 SMNVEV (reference sequence). CDR3 nucleotide sequence: TGTGCCAGCAGGGGCCTCTCCTCTGAAGCTTTCTTT. Translating gives CASRGLSSEAFF.

This clonotype was picked up many times. V usage is TRBV12-3 or TRBV12-4 and J usage is TRBJ2-2; D gene uncertain. V was trimmed by 3 bases and J by 6 bases, leaving 8 bases between them. This CDR3 region has 13 residues. As DNA, the CDR3 is TGTGCCAGCAGTTTTTGGGAAGCCGGGGAGCTGTTTTTT. It yields the protein CASSFWEAGELFF.

This clonotype was seen ten or more times. The V call is TRBV25-1, the J call TRBJ2-3; D uncertain. This CDR3 comprises 11 residues. Germline V gives CDR1 MGHDK, CDR2 SYGVNS. With 3 bases removed from V and 3 bases from J, the gap between germline ends came to 1 base. The DNA of the CDR3 is TGTGCCAGCAGTGAGACAGATACGCAGTATTTT. Translating it yields CASSETDTQYF.

Only a few counts were recorded for this clonotype. The J gene is TRBJ2-3, the V gene TRBV18; possible D gene TRBD2, 6 bases. The V end was cut by 3 bases, the J end by 6 bases, with 16 bases between. Germline V lookup: CDR1 KGHSH, CDR2 LQKENI. The CDR3 contains 15 residues. The CDR3 sequence is CASSPAGSASDTQYF. In DNA form, the CDR3 reads TGTGCCAGCTCACCCGCCGGGAGCGCATCGGATACGCAGTATTTT.

This clonotype was seen a few times. The chain has TRBV5-1 and TRBJ2-3, with TRBD2 matching 7 bases. Germline CDR1 and CDR2: SGHRS and YFSETQ. This CDR3 is 13 amino acids long. With 8 bases clipped from V and 0 bases from J, the junction kept 3 bases outside the gene matches. This CDR3 reads CASAGVSTDTQYF. The CDR3 coding sequence is TGCGCCAGTGCGGGAGTTAGCACAGATACGCAGTATTTT.

The V and J genes are TRBV4-1 and TRBJ2-7; TRBD2 matches 7 bases. CDR3 size: 15 residues. CDR1 and CDR2 (germline): MGHRA, YSYEKL. Unmatched junction bases numbered 5, after V lost 3 bases and J lost 0 bases. The DNA of the CDR3 is TGCGCCAGCAGCCAGCTAGCGGTGAGCTCCTACGAGCAGTACTTC. This sequence encodes CASSQLAVSSYEQYF.

The chain is built from TRBV20-1 and TRBJ2-5; 10 bases are a match to TRBD2. V lost 0 bases and J lost 4; bases outside the gene matches: 17. This CDR3 contains 19 residues. Germline lookup yields CDR1 DFQATT and CDR2 SNEGSKA (reference sequence). The chain's CDR3 is CSAREVPGLASRRLETQYF. CDR3 DNA: TGCAGTGCTAGAGAGGTCCCGGGACTAGCGTCTCGGCGCTTAGAGACCCAGTACTTC.

The rearrangement links TRBV9 to TRBJ2-1; the match to TRBD1 covers 7 bases. Germline V gives CDR1 SGDLS, CDR2 YYNGEE. This CDR3 is built from 16 residues. Trimming at V came to 3 bases and at J to 4 bases, leaving 10 bases not matched to a gene. CDR3 bases: TGTGCCAGCAGCGCCAGGAGGCAGGGACAGTACAATGAGCAGTTCTTC. As protein: CASSARRQGQYNEQFF.

This clonotype appeared a few times. This chain uses TRBV18 with TRBJ2-7; D not certain. This CDR3 region has 15 residues. Germline V gene sequence: CDR1 KGHSH, CDR2 LQKENI. V lost 6 bases to trimming and J lost 0 bases, with 15 bases between them. The CDR3 DNA reads as TGTGCCAGCTCCGACGGACCATCTAGCTCCTACGAGCAGTACTTC. It specifies CASSDGPSSSYEQYF.

This clonotype was counted between two and nine times. Here the CDR3 DNA reads TGTGCCATCAGTGAATTCGGTGGCCAGGGGGGTTCACCCCTCCACTTT. Its translation: CAISEFGGQGGSPLHF. V is TRBV10-3 and J is TRBJ1-6; 7 bases are shared with TRBD1. Trimming removed 3 bases from V and 9 bases from J; junction bases left unmatched: 11. CDR1 ENHRY and CDR2 SYGVKD come from the germline V gene. This CDR3 has 16 amino acids.

In this sample, this clonotype turned up a few times. The rearrangement joins TRBV7-2 to TRBJ2-7; 8 bases line up with TRBD1. After removal of 4 bases from V and 0 bases from J, the junction contained 5 bases not matched to a gene. Germline V gives CDR1 SGHTA, CDR2 FQGNSA. The CDR3 has 15 amino acids. The CDR3 region is CASSSGQGNSYEQYF. For the CDR3, the DNA is TGTGCCAGCAGCTCCGGACAGGGAAACTCCTACGAGCAGTACTTC.

The chain has TRBV24-1 and TRBJ2-2; 9 bases line up with TRBD1. This CDR3 comprises 17 residues. Trimming removed 3 bases from V and 5 bases from J; junction bases left unmatched: 9. Germline V lookup: CDR1 KGHDR, CDR2 SFDVKD. The CDR3 DNA sequence: TGTGCCACCAGTGATAGACCCGGGACAGGGTGGACCGGGGAGCTGTTTTTT. It translates to CATSDRPGTGWTGELFF.

This clonotype was found a few times. V is TRBV15 and J is TRBJ1-5, with a possible D match to TRBD1 (5 bases). Trimming cost V 2 bases and J 1 base, with 18 bases left between them. Germline V gene sequence: CDR1 LNHNV, CDR2 YYDKDF (reference sequence). CDR3 length: 18 amino acids. The CDR3 reads CATSRSGGVRWSNQPQHF. The DNA for the CDR3 is TGTGCCACCAGCAGATCGGGAGGGGTAAGATGGAGCAATCAGCCCCAGCATTTT.

The table lists this clonotype with many counts. This chain connects TRBV25-1 to TRBJ2-3; tentative D call: TRBD1 (5 bases). Germline CDR1 reads MGHDK; CDR2 reads SYGVNS. Trimming took 5 bases from V and 3 from J, leaving 18 bases between them. The CDR3 runs 16 residues. CDR3 nucleotide sequence: TGTGCCAGCAGTAAGTGGACATCCTCGGAGACAGATACGCAGTATTTT. Amino acid sequence: CASSKWTSSETDTQYF.